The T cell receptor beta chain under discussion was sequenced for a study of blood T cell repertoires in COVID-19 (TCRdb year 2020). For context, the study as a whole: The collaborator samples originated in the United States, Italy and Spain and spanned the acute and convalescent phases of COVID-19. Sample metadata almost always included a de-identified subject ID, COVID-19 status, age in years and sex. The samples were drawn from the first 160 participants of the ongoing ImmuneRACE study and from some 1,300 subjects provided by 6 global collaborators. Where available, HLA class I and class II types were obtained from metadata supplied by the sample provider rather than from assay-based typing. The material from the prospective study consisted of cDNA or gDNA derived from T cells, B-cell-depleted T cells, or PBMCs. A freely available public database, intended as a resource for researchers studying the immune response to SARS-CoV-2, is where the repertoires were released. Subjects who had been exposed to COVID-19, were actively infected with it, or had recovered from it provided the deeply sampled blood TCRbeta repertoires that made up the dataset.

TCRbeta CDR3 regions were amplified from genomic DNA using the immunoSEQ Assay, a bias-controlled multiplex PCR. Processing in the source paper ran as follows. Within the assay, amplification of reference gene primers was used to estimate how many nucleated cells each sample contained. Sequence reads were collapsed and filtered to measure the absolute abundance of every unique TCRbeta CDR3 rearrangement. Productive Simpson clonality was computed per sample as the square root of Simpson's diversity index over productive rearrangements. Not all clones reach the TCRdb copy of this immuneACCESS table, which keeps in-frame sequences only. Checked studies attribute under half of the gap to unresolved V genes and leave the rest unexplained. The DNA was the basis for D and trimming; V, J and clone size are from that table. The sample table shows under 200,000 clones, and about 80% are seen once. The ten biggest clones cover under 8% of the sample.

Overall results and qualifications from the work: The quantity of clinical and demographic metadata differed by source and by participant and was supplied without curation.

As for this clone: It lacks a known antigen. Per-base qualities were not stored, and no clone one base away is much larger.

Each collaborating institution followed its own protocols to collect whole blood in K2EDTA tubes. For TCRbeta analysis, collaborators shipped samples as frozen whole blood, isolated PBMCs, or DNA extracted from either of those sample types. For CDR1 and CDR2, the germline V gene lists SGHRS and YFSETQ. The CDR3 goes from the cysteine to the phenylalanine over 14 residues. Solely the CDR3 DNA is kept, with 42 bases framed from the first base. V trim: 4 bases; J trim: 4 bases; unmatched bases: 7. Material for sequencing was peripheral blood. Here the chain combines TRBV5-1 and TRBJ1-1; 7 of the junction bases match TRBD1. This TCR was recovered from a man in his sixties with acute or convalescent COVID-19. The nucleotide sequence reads TGCGCCAGCAGCGATCGACAGGGCAGCACTGAAGCTTTCTTT. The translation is CASSDRQGSTEAFF.